This T cell receptor beta chain was sequenced for a study of early T cells in non-severe SARS-CoV-2 infection. As for the study in general: Sequencing was performed on bulk RNA from unsorted whole blood, leaving chains unpaired.

Findings of the study overall: VDJdb matching favored anti-spike CD8 responses, missing private and CD4 specificities.

Each single cDNA molecule received a unique molecular identifier. TCRdb recomputed calls from the 5' RACE reads with MiXCR, one row per CDR3 protein. The repertoire holds some 97,000 distinct CDR3 sequences, with 11% as singletons. Trimming took 0 bases from V and 2 from J, leaving 8 bases between them. Germline values: CDR1 SGHRS, CDR2 YFSETQ. The CDR3 is 14 amino acids. About this clonotype itself: Its antigen remains unidentified.

The specimen comprised whole blood, sampled at baseline. The source of this sequence is an adult who was a healthcare worker with PCR-confirmed SARS-CoV-2 infection or an uninfected control (not recorded which). The chain links TRBV5-1 to TRBJ2-5, with a possible D match to TRBD1 (5 bases). The CDR3 region is CASSLVQAQETQYF. CDR3 DNA: TGCGCCAGCAGCTTGGTACAGGCGCAAGAGACCCAGTACTTC.